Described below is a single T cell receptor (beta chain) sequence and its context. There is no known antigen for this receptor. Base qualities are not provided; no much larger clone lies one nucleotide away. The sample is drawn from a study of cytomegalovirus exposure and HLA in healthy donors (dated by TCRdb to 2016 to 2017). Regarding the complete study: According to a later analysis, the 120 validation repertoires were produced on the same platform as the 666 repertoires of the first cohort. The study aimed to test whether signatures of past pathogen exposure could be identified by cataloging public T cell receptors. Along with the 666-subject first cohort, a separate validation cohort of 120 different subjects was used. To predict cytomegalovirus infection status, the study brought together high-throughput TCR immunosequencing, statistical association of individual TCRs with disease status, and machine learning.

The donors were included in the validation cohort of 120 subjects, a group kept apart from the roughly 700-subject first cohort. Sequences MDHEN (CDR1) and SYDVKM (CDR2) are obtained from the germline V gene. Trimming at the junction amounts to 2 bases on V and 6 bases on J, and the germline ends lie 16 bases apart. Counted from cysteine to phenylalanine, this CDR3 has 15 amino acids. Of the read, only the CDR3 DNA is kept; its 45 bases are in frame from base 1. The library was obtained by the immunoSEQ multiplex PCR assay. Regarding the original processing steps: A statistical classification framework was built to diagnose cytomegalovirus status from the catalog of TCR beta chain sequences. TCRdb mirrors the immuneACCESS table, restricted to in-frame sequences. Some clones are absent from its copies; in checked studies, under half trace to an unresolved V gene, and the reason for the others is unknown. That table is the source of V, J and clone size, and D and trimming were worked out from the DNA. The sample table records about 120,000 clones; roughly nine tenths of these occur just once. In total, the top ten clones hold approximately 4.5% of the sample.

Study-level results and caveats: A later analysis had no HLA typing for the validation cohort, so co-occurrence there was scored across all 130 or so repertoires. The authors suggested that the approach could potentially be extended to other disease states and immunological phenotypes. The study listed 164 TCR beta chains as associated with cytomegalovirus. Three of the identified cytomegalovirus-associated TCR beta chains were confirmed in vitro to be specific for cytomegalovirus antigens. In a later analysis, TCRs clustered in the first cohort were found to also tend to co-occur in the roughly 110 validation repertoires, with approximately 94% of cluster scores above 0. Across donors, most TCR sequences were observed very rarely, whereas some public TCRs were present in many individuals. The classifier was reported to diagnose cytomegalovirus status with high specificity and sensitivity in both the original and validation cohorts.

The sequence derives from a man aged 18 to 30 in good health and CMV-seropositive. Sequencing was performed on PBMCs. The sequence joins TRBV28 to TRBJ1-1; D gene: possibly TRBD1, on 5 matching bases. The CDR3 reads CASSLTQGEFSEAFF. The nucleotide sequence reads TGTGCCAGCAGTTTAACGCAGGGCGAATTCTCTGAAGCTTTCTTT.